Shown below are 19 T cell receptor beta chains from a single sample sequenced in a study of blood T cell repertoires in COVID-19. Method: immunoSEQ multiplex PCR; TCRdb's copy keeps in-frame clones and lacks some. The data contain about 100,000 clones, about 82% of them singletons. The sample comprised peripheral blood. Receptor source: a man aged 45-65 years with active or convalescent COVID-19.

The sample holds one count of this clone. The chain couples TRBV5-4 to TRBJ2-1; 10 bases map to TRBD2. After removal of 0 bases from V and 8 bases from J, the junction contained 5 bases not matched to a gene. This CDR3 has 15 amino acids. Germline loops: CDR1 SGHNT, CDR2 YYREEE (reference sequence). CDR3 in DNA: TGTGCCAGCAGCTTGGTAGGTAGCGGGAGGTATGAGCAGTTCTTC. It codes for CASSLVGSGRYEQFF.

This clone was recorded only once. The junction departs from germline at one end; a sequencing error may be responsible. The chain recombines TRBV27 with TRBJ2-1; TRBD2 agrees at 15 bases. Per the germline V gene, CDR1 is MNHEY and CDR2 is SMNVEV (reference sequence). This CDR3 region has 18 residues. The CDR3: CASSRSGSGLAGGPGQLF. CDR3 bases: TGTGCCAGCAGTCGGTCGGGTTCAGGACTAGCGGGAGGGCCTGGGCAGCTCTTC.

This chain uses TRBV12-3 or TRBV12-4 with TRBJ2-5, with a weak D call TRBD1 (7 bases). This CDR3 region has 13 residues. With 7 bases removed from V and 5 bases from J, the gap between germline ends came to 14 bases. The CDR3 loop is CASNPRGVETQYF. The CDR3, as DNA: TGTGCCAGCAATCCCAGGGGGGTGGAGACCCAGTACTTC.

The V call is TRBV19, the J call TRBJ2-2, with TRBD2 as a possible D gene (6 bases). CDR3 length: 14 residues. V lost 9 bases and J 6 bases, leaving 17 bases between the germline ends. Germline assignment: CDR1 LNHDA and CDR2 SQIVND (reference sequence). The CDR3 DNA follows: TGTGCCAGCCGTGGGACTCTAGGGGCCGGGGAGCTGTTTTTT. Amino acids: CASRGTLGAGELFF. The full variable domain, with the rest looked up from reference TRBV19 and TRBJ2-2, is DGGITQSPKYLFRKEGQNVTLSCEQNLNHDAMYWYRQDPGQGLRLIYYSQIVNDFQKGDIAEGYSVSREKKESFPLTVTSAQKNPTAFYLCASRGTLGAGELFFGEGSRLTVL.

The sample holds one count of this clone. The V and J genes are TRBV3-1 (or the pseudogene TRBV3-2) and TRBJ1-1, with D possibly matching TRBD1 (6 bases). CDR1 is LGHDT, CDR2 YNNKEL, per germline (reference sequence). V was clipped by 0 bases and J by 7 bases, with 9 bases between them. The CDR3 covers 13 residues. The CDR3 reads CASSQDATGEAFF. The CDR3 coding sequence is TGTGCCAGCAGCCAAGATGCGACAGGTGAAGCTTTCTTT.

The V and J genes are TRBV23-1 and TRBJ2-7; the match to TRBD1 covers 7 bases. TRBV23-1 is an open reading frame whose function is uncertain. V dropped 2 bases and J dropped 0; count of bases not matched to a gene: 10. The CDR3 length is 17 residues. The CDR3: CASSQHRGRFSSYEQYF. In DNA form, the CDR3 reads TGCGCCAGCAGTCAACACAGGGGTCGGTTTAGCTCCTACGAGCAGTACTTC.

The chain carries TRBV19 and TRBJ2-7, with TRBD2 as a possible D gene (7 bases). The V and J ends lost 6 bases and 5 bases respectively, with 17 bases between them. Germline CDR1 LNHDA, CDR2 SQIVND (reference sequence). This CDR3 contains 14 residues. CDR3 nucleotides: TGTGCCAGTAGGCCGATCGGGGGGCGGAACGAGCAGTACTTC. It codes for CASRPIGGRNEQYF.

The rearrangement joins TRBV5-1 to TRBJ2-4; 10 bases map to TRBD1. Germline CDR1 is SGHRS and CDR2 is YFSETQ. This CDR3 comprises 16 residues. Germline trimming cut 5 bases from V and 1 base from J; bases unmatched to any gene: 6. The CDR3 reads CASRERQGAAKNIQYF. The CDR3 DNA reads TGCGCCAGCAGGGAAAGACAGGGGGCTGCCAAAAACATTCAGTACTTC.

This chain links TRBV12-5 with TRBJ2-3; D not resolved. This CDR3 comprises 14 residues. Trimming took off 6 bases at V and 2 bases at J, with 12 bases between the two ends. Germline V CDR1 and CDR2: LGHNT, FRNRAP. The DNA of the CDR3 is TGTGCTAGTGGCCGTGACTCAAACACAGATACGCAGTATTTT. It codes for CASGRDSNTDTQYF.

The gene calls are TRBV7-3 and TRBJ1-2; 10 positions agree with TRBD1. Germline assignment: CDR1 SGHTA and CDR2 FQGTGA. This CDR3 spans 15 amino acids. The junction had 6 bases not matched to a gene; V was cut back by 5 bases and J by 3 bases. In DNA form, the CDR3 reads TGTGCCAGCAGCACACCCGACAGGGGGCACTATGGCTACACCTTC. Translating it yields CASSTPDRGHYGYTF.

CDR3 region: CASSGGLGETGELFF. The CDR3 DNA reads as TGTGCCAGCAGCGGAGGTCTGGGAGAAACCGGGGAGCTGTTTTTT. The V gene is TRBV11-3, the J gene TRBJ2-2; possible D gene TRBD2, 5 bases. This CDR3 contains 15 residues. The V and J ends lost 5 bases and 5 bases respectively, with 15 bases between them. CDR1 SGHNT and CDR2 YENEEA come from the germline V gene.

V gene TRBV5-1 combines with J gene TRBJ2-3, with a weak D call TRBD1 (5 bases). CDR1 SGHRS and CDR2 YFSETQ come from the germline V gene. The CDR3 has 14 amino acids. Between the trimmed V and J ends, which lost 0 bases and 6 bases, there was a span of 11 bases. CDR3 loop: CASSLVLGADTQYF. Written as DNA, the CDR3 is TGCGCCAGCAGCTTGGTTTTAGGGGCGGATACGCAGTATTTT.

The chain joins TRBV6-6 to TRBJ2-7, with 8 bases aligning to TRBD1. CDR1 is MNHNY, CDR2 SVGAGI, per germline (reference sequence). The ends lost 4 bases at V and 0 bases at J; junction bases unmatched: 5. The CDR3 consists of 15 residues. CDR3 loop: CASSLAGTGSYEQYF. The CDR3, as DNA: TGTGCCAGCAGTTTAGCCGGGACAGGCTCCTACGAGCAGTACTTC.

The CDR3 here is CASSHLGLAGLYEQYF. CDR3 DNA: TGTGCCAGCAGCCATCTGGGACTAGCGGGCCTTTACGAGCAGTACTTC. V is TRBV3-1 (or the pseudogene TRBV3-2) and J is TRBJ2-7, with 12 bases that match TRBD2. Germline values: CDR1 LGHDT, CDR2 YNNKEL (reference sequence). Unmatched junction bases numbered 7, after V lost 3 bases and J lost 4 bases. The CDR3 spans 16 residues.

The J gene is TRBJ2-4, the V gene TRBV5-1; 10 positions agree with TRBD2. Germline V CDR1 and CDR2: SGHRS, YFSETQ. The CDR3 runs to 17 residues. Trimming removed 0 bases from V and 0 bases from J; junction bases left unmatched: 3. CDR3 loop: CASSLDPSGRAKNIQYF. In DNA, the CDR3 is TGCGCCAGCAGCTTGGACCCTAGCGGGAGAGCCAAAAACATTCAGTACTTC.

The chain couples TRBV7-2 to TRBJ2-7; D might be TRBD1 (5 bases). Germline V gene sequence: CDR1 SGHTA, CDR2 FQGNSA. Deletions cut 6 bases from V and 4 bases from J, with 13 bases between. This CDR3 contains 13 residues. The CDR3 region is CASSSPNRYEQYF. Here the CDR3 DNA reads TGTGCCAGCAGTTCGCCAAACAGGTACGAGCAGTACTTC.

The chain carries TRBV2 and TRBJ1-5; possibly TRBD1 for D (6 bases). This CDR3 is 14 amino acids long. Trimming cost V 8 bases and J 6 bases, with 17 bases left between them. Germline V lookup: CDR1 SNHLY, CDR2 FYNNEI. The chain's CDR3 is CASSRGGARQPQHF. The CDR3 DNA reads TGTGCCAGCTCCAGAGGGGGGGCACGTCAGCCCCAGCATTTT.

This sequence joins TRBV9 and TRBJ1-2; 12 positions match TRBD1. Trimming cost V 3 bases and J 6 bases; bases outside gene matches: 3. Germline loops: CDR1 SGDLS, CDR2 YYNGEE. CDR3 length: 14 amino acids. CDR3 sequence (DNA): TGTGCCAGCAGCGAGGGACAGGGGGCGAATGGCTACACCTTC. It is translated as CASSEGQGANGYTF.

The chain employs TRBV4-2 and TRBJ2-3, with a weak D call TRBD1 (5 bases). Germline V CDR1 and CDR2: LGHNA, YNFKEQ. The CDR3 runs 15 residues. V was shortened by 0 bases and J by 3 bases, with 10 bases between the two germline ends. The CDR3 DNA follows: TGTGCCAGCAGCCAAGAAGGGGCGCAGACAGATACGCAGTATTTT. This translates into CASSQEGAQTDTQYF.